Listed below are T cell receptor beta chains from one sample, sequenced in a study of a mutant IDH1 vaccine in newly diagnosed glioma. Their antigen targets remain unknown. Only in-frame clones appear in the TCRdb table, and some are missing; sequencing was by immunoSEQ multiplex PCR. The data hold 110,000 or so clones, with almost 90% observed a single time. Here the sequenced sample was PBMCs, taken from a glioma patient whose treatment included an IDH1 peptide vaccine. These receptors all come from a woman aged 45-59 years with glioma. Each CDR3 is given with its conserved first and last residue. Each record gives: D gene, V gene, J gene, clone size, CDR3 protein, CDR3 DNA. The D gene is left open where the match is weak. The size field is filled for only some rows; it gives once, few, many or a size class.

>TRBD1|TRBV6-6|TRBJ1-2|NA
CASSYGGGKGYTF
TGTGCCAGCAGTTACGGAGGGGGCAAAGGCTACACCTTC
>NA|TRBV19|TRBJ2-1|few
CASSIGQAGHNEQFF
TGTGCCAGTAGTATAGGGCAGGCCGGACACAATGAGCAGTTCTTC
>TRBD1|TRBV28|TRBJ1-2|NA
CASSWAGQIYGYTF
TGTGCCAGCAGTTGGGCGGGACAGATCTATGGCTACACCTTC
>NA|TRBV6-4|TRBJ2-2|few
CASSDSDSGELFF
TGTGCCAGCAGTGACTCGGACTCCGGGGAGCTGTTTTTT
>NA|TRBV7-2|TRBJ2-1|NA
CASSLDLYGAGQFF
TGTGCCAGCAGCTTAGATTTGTATGGGGCGGGACAGTTCTTC
>TRBD2|TRBV28|TRBJ2-7|NA
CASRSRDYQYEQYF
TGTGCCAGCCGATCCCGGGACTACCAGTACGAGCAGTACTTC
>NA|TRBV15|TRBJ2-1|NA
CATSRDSGANEQFF
TGTGCCACCAGCAGAGATTCGGGGGCGAATGAGCAGTTCTTC
>NA|TRBV4-1|TRBJ1-4|NA
CASSQVRGVNEKLFF
TGCGCCAGCAGCCAAGTAAGGGGCGTTAATGAAAAACTGTTTTTT
>NA|TRBV27|TRBJ1-1|NA
CASSTGHTTGTEAFF
TGTGCCAGCAGTACAGGGCACACGACCGGCACTGAAGCTTTCTTT
>NA|TRBV4-1|TRBJ2-1|NA
CASSQEQGRGSEQFF
TGCGCCAGCAGCCAAGAGCAGGGTAGGGGTTCAGAGCAGTTCTTC
>NA|TRBV27|TRBJ2-6|NA
CASSFSGPSGANVLTF
TGTGCCAGCAGTTTCTCCGGGCCCTCTGGGGCCAACGTCCTGACTTTC
>TRBD1|TRBV11-3|TRBJ2-2|NA
CASTQGATGELFF
TGTGCCAGCACGCAGGGGGCTACCGGGGAGCTGTTTTTT
>TRBD2|TRBV7-2|TRBJ2-3|NA
CASSSRLAGSTDTQYF
TGTGCCAGCAGCTCCAGACTAGCGGGGTCGACAGATACGCAGTATTTT
>NA|TRBV28|TRBJ2-5|NA
CASSLGIPQYF
TGTGCCAGCAGTTTGGGTATTCCCCAGTACTTC
>NA|TRBV28|TRBJ1-1|NA
CASNPAGSGEAFF
TGTGCCAGCAACCCTGCGGGCTCGGGTGAAGCTTTCTTT
>NA|TRBV29-1|TRBJ2-1|NA
CSVGLSGVEQFF
TGCAGCGTGGGACTTAGCGGAGTTGAGCAGTTCTTC
>TRBD1|TRBV5-5|TRBJ2-2|NA
CASSSWGQGAGELFF
TGTGCCAGCAGCTCCTGGGGACAGGGGGCCGGGGAGCTGTTTTTT
>NA|TRBV11-1|TRBJ2-3|NA
CASSLRIADTQYF
TGTGCCAGCAGCTTAAGGATTGCTGATACGCAGTATTTT